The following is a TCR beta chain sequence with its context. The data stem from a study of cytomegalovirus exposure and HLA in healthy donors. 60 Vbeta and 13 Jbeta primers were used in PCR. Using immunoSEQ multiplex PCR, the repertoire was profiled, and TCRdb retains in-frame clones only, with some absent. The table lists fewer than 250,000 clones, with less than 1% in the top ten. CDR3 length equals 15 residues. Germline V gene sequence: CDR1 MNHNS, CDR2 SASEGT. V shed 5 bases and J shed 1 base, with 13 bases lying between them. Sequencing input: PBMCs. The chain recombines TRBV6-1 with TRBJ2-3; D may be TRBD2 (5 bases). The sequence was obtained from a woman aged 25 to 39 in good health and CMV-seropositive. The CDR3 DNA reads TGTGCCAGCAGTCCTCTAGCATCCGGCACAGATACGCAGTATTTT. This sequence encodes CASSPLASGTDTQYF.